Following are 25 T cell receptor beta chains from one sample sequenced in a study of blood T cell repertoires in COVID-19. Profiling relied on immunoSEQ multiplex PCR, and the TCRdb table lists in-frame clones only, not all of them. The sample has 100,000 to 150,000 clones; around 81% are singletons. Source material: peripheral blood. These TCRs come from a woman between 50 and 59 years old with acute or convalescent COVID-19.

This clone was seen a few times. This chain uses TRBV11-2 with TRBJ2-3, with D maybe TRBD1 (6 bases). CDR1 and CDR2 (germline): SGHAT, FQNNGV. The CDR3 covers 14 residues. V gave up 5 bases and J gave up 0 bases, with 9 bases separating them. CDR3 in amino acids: CASSPQGSTDTQYF. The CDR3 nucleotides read TGTGCCAGCAGCCCCCAGGGGAGCACAGATACGCAGTATTTT.

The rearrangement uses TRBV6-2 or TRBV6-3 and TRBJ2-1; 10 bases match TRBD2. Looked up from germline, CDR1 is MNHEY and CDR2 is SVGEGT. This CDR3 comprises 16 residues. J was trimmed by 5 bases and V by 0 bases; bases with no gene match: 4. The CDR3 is CASSYSRTSGDNEQFF. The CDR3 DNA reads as TGTGCCAGCAGTTACTCGCGAACTAGCGGGGACAATGAGCAGTTCTTC.

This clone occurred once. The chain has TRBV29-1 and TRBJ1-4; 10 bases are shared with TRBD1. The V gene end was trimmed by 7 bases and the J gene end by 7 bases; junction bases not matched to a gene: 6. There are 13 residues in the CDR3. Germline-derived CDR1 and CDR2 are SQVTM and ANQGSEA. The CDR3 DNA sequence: TGCAGCGCCGCCGGACAGGGGGTTGAAAAACTGTTTTTT. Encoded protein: CSAAGQGVEKLFF.

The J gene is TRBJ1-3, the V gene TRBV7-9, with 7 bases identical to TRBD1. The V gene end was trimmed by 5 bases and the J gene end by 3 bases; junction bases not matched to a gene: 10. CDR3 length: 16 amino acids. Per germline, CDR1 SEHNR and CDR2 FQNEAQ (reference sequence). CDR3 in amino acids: CASSRLRQGIGNTIYF. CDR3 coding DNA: TGTGCCAGCAGCAGGCTAAGACAGGGTATTGGAAACACCATATATTTT.

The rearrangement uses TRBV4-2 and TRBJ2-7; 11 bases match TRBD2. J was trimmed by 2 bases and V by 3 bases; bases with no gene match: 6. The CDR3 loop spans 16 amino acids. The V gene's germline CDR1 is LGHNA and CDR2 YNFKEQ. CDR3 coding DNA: TGTGCCAGCAGCCATGAACTAGCGGGAGAGGCCTACGAGCAGTACTTC. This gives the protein CASSHELAGEAYEQYF.

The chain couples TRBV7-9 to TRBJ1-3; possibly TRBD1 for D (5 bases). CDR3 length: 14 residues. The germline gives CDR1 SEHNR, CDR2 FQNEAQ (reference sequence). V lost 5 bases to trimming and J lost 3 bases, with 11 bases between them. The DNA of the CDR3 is TGTGCCAGCAGCCAGACCGGGGGTGGAAACACCATATATTTT. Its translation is CASSQTGGGNTIYF.

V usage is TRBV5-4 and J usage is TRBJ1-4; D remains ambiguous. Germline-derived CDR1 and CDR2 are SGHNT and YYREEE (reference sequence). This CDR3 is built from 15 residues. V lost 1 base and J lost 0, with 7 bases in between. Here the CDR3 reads CASSLSATTNEKLFF. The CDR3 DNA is TGTGCCAGCAGCTTGAGTGCGACAACTAATGAAAAACTGTTTTTT. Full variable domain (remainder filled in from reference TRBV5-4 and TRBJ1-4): ETGVTQSPTHLIKTRGQQVTLRCSSQSGHNTVSWYQQALGQGPQFIFQYYREEENGRGNFPPRFSGLQFPNYSSELNVNALELDDSALYLCASSLSATTNEKLFFGSGTQLSVL.

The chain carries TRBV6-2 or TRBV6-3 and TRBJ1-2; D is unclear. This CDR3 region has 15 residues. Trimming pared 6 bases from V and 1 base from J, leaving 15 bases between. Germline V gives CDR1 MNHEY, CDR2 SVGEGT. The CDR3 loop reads CASSQSRRSNYGYTF. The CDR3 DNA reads TGTGCCAGCAGCCAAAGTCGACGGAGTAACTATGGCTACACCTTC.

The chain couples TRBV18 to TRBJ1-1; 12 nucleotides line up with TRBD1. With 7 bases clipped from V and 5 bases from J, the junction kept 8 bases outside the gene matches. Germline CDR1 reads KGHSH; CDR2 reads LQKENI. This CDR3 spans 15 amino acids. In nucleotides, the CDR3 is TGTGCCAGCTTAACATCGGGACAGGGGGCGACTGAAGCTTTCTTT. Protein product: CASLTSGQGATEAFF.

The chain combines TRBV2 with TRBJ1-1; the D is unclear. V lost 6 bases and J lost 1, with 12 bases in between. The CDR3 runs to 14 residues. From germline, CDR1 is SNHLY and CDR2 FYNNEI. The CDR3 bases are TGTGCCAGCAGGTCCCGGGGTGGGAACACTGAAGCTTTCTTT. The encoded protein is CASRSRGGNTEAFF.

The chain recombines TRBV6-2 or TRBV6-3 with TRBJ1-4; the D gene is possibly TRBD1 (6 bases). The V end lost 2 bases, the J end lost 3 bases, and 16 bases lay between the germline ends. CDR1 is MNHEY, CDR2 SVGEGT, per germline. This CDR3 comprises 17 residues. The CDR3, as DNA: TGTGCCAGCAGTTACGACCTCCAGGGGTGGTCTAATGAAAAACTGTTTTTT. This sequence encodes CASSYDLQGWSNEKLFF.

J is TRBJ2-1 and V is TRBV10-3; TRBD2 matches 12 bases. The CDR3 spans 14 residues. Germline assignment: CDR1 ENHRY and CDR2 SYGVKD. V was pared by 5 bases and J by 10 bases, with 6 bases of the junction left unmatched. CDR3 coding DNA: TGTGCCATCAGTAGGACTAGCGGGACAGACGAGCAGTTCTTC. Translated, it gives CAISRTSGTDEQFF.

The CDR3 protein is CASSLLSGSEQYF. CDR3 nucleotides: TGTGCCAGCAGTTTACTTAGCGGGTCCGAGCAGTACTTC. This chain connects TRBV28 to TRBJ2-7; 7 bases agree with TRBD2. CDR3 length equals 13 residues. J was trimmed by 6 bases and V by 2 bases; bases with no gene match: 4. Per the germline V gene, CDR1 is MDHEN and CDR2 is SYDVKM.

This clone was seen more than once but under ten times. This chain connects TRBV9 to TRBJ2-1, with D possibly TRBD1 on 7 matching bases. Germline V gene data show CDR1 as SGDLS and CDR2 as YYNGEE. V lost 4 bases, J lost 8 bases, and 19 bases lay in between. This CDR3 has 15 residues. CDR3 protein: CASSPSVQGGDEQFF. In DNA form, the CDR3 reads TGTGCCAGCAGCCCCTCGGTGCAGGGGGGTGATGAGCAGTTCTTC.

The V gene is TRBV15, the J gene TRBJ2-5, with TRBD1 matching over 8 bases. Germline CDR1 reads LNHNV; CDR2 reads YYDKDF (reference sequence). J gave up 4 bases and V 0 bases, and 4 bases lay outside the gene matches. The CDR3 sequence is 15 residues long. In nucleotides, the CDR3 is TGTGCCACCAGCAGAGATGCAGGGGGCATAGAGACCCAGTACTTC. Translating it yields CATSRDAGGIETQYF. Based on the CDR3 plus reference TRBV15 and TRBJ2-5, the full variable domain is DAMVIQNPRYQVTQFGKPVTLSCSQTLNHNVMYWYQQKSSQAPKLLFHYYDKDFNNEADTPDNFQSRRPNTSFCFLDIRSPGLGDTAMYLCATSRDAGGIETQYFGPGTRLLVL.

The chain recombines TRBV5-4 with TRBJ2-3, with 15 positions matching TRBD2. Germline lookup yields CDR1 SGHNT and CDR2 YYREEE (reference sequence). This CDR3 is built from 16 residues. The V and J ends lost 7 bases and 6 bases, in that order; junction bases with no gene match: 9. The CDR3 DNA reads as TGTGCCAGCTCTCGGACTAGCGGGGGGGCCGGGGATACGCAGTATTTT. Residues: CASSRTSGGAGDTQYF.

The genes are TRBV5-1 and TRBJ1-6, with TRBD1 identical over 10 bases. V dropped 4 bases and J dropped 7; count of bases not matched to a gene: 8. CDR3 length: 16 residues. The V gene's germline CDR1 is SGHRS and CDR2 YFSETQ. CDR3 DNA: TGCGCCAGCAGCAGGGTCGGACAGGGGGAAAATTCACCCCTCCACTTT. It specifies CASSRVGQGENSPLHF.

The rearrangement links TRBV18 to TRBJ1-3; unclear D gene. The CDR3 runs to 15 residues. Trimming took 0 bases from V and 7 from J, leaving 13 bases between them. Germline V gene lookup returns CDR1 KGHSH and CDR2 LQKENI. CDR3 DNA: TGTGCCAGCTCACCACCCGACGGGATTTGGAACACCATATATTTT. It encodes CASSPPDGIWNTIYF. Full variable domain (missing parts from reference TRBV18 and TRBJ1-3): NAGVMQNPRHLVRRRGQEARLRCSPMKGHSHVYWYRQLPEEGLKFMVYLQKENIIDESGMPKERFSAEFPKEGPSILRIQQVVRGDSAAYFCASSPPDGIWNTIYFGEGSWLTVV.

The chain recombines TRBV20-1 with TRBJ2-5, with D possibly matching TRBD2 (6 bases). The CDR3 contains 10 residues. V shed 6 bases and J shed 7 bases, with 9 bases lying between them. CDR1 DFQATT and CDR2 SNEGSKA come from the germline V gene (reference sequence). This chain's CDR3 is CSAGGGTQYF. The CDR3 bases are TGCAGTGCGGGAGGTGGGACCCAGTACTTC.

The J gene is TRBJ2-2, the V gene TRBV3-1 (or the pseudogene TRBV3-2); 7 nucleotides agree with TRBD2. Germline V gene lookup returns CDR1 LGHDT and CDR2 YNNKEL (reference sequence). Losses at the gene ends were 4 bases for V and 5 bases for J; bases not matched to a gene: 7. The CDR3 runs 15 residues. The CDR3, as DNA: TGTGCCAGCAGCCCTAGACTAGCTAGGACCGGGGAGCTGTTTTTT. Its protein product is CASSPRLARTGELFF.

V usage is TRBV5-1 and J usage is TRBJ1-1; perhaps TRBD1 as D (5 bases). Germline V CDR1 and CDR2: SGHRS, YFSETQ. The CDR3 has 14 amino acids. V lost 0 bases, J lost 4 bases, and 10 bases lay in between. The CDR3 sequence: CASSLETGGTEAFF. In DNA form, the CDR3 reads TGCGCCAGCAGCTTGGAAACCGGGGGCACTGAAGCTTTCTTT.

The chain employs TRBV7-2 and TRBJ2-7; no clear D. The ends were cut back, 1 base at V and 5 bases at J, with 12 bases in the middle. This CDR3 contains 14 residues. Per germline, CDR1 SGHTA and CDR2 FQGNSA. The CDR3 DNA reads TGTGCCAGCAGCTTAGACACTGGGCGTGACGAGCAGTACTTC. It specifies CASSLDTGRDEQYF.

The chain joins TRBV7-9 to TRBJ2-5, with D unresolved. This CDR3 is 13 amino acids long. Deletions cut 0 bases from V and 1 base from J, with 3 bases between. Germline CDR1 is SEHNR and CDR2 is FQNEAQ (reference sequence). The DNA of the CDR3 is TGTGCCAGCAGCTTAGCCATCCAAGAGACCCAGTACTTC. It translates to CASSLAIQETQYF.

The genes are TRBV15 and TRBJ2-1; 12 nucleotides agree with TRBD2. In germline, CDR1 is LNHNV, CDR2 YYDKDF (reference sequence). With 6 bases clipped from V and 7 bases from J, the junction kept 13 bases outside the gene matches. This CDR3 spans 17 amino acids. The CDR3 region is CATSIVLAGGPGNEQFF. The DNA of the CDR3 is TGTGCCACCAGTATAGTGCTAGCGGGAGGGCCAGGGAATGAGCAGTTCTTC. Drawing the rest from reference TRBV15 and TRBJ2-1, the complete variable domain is DAMVIQNPRYQVTQFGKPVTLSCSQTLNHNVMYWYQQKSSQAPKLLFHYYDKDFNNEADTPDNFQSRRPNTSFCFLDIRSPGLGDTAMYLCATSIVLAGGPGNEQFFGPGTRLTVL.

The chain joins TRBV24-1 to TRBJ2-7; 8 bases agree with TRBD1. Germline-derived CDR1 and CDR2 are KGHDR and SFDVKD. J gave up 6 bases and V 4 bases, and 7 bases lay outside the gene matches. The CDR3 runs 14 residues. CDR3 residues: CATSDPGQGGEQYF. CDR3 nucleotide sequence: TGTGCCACCAGTGACCCCGGACAGGGTGGCGAGCAGTACTTC.